The 5 T cell receptor beta chains given below trace back to one sample, sequenced in a study of PD-1 blockade in classical Hodgkin lymphoma (dated by TCRdb to 2020 to 2022). The library was made by the immunoSEQ multiplex PCR assay. TCRdb's version of the immuneACCESS table is confined to in-frame rearrangements and falls short of the full clone set. An unresolved V gene accounts for under half of the shortfall where checked; the remainder is of unknown origin. Present in this sample are over 1,500 clones, 70% to 90% of which were seen just once. The top ten hold roughly 40% of the sample. The time point label, as the study defines it: cycle 4 day 1 (C4D1), after 6 weeks of nivolumab. Every trial patient had relapsed after autologous stem cell transplantation, and cohorts A, B and C differed in prior brentuximab vedotin exposure. Magnetic negative selection with a Miltenyi CD4+ T cell isolation kit was used to purify CD4+ T cells from thawed PBMCs.

The specimen comprised CD4+ T cells from blood, sampled before the fourth cycle of nivolumab. The origin of the receptors is a human donor with classical Hodgkin lymphoma.

The genes are TRBV6-1 and TRBJ1-2; D is perhaps TRBD1 (6 bases). Trimming pared 5 bases from V and 8 bases from J, leaving 21 bases between. The CDR3 sequence is 15 residues long. The V gene's germline CDR1 is MNHNS and CDR2 SASEGT. The CDR3 loop is CASSTEQGAVTGYTF. Written as DNA, the CDR3 is TGTGCCAGCAGTACAGAACAGGGCGCCGTTACCGGCTACACCTTC.

This rearrangement joins TRBV27 to TRBJ1-1; perhaps TRBD1 as D (5 bases). Trimming took off 7 bases at V and 7 bases at J, with 10 bases between the two ends. This CDR3 region has 11 residues. CDR1 is MNHEY and CDR2 is SMNVEV in the germline V gene (reference sequence). The CDR3 DNA follows: TGTGCCAGCAAAACAGGACTTGAAGCTTTCTTT. Amino acid sequence: CASKTGLEAFF.

The chain joins TRBV11-2 to TRBJ2-1, with 12 bases fitting TRBD1. The V segment lost 2 bases and the J segment 9 bases; nucleotides outside the gene matches: 8. Germline-derived CDR1 and CDR2 are SGHAT and FQNNGV. CDR3 length: 16 amino acids. CDR3 nucleotides: TGTGCCAGCAGCTTACTAAGGGACAGGGGGCCCGGTGAGCAGTTCTTC. Translated, it gives CASSLLRDRGPGEQFF.

The chain joins TRBV5-4 to TRBJ2-7; 12 nucleotides align to TRBD2. The CDR3 is 14 amino acids. The V gene's germline CDR1 is SGHNT and CDR2 YYREEE (reference sequence). J gave up 5 bases and V 6 bases, and 6 bases lay outside the gene matches. This chain's CDR3 is CASNLAGGPNEQYF. CDR3 coding DNA: TGTGCCAGCAATCTAGCGGGGGGGCCGAACGAGCAGTACTTC.

The chain carries TRBV9 and TRBJ1-2; weak D call: TRBD1 (6 bases). Germline V gene sequence: CDR1 SGDLS, CDR2 YYNGEE. This CDR3 is built from 13 residues. The V end lost 1 base, the J end lost 4 bases, and 8 bases lay between the germline ends. DNA for the CDR3: TGTGCCAGCAGCGTAAGGGGGGCCTATGGCTACACCTTC. It codes for CASSVRGAYGYTF.